This TCR beta chain emerged from a study of blood T cell repertoires in COVID-19 (dated by TCRdb to 2018 to 2020). The study in broad terms: Samples covering the acute and convalescent phases of COVID-19 were provided by collaborators in the United States, Italy and Spain. The prospective study material was composed of cDNA or gDNA derived from T cells, B-cell-depleted T cells, or PBMCs. The sample metadata nearly always contained a de-identified subject ID, COVID-19 status, age in years and sex. Where HLA class I and class II types were available, the types were taken from metadata supplied by the sample provider, not from assay-based typing. Samples were obtained from the ongoing ImmuneRACE study (first 160 participants) and from over 1,000 subjects provided by 6 global collaborators. The repertoires were released in a freely available public database meant as a resource for research on the immune response to SARS-CoV-2. The dataset comprised deeply sampled blood TCRbeta repertoires from subjects exposed to, actively infected with, or recovered from COVID-19.

The collaborating institutions used their own protocols to collect whole blood in K2EDTA tubes. Collaborator samples were shipped for TCRbeta analysis as frozen whole blood, isolated PBMCs, or DNA extracted from either sample type. The paper's findings and limits, for the study overall: How much clinical and demographic metadata was included differed by source and by participant, and the metadata was provided uncurated.

At the junction V is shortened by 1 base and J by 6 bases, with 12 bases in between. The germline V gene yields MNHNS for CDR1 and SASEGT for CDR2. Taken from cysteine to phenylalanine, the CDR3 has 14 residues. Only CDR3 DNA is held: 42 bases, read in frame from base 1. TCRbeta CDR3 regions were amplified from genomic DNA using the immunoSEQ Assay, a bias-controlled multiplex PCR. On the study's bioinformatics: The number of nucleated cells in each sample was estimated by amplification of reference gene primers within the assay. Sequence reads were collapsed and filtered to measure the absolute abundance of every unique TCRbeta CDR3 rearrangement. For each sample, productive Simpson clonality was calculated as the square root of Simpson's diversity index over productive rearrangements. Imported from immuneACCESS, the table was reduced by TCRdb to in-frame sequences with V and J called. These copies leave out some clones; in studies compared against another copy, an unresolved V gene accounts for under half, and the cause of the remainder is not known. The V and J calls and the clone size are those of that table, but D and trimming were determined from the DNA. The sample table shows some 97,000 clones, and 75% to 95% are seen once. The ten biggest clones cover 1.7% of the sample.

Details on this clone: The antigen it recognizes is unknown. No much larger clonotype is one base removed from it; base qualities were not supplied.

The receptor's source is a man in his 60s with acute or convalescent COVID-19. The rearrangement joined TRBV6-1 to TRBJ1-2; tentative D gene TRBD1, with 6 bases matching. Material for sequencing was peripheral blood. CDR3 reads: CASSEGAGVNGYTF. The nucleotide sequence reads TGTGCCAGCAGTGAAGGTGCAGGGGTGAATGGCTACACCTTC.